Shown below are 26 T cell receptor beta chains from a single sample sequenced in a study of control samples from healthy donors and cancer patients. Clones were sequenced by immunoSEQ multiplex PCR, and TCRdb holds only the in-frame ones, with some missing. The sample includes around 50,000 clones, under 95% of them seen just once. Specimen: PBMCs. The source of these receptors is a man under 40 with colorectal cancer.

The genes are TRBV7-2 and TRBJ1-3, with D unclear. Trimming left V 1 base short and J 4 bases short, with 11 bases between. Germline CDR1 reads SGHTA; CDR2 reads FQGNSA. The CDR3 spans 15 residues. The DNA for the CDR3 is TGTGCCAGCAGCTTAGTCGTGGGTTCAGGAAACACCATATATTTT. This sequence encodes CASSLVVGSGNTIYF.

DNA for the CDR3: TGTGCCATCAGAGGGACAGGGAACGGCGAGCAGTACTTC. Translating gives CAIRGTGNGEQYF. This chain connects TRBV10-3 to TRBJ2-7, with 9 bases matching TRBD1. Germline V CDR1 and CDR2: ENHRY, SYGVKD. The junction had 6 bases not matched to a gene; V was cut back by 6 bases and J by 6 bases. The CDR3 consists of 13 residues.

The J gene is TRBJ1-2, the V gene TRBV6-5; TRBD1 is a possible D gene (5 bases). With 6 bases removed from V and 6 bases from J, the gap between germline ends came to 14 bases. Per germline, CDR1 MNHEY and CDR2 SVGAGI. The CDR3 contains 13 residues. CDR3 sequence reads: CASSSQGGDGYTF. CDR3 bases: TGTGCCAGCAGCTCCCAGGGAGGGGATGGCTACACCTTC.

The V call is TRBV29-1, the J call TRBJ2-1; a possible D gene is TRBD2 (7 bases). The ends were cut back, 6 bases at V and 6 bases at J, with 15 bases in the middle. Looked up from germline, CDR1 is SQVTM and CDR2 is ANQGSEA. This CDR3 has 13 residues. The CDR3 reads CSVPGGRVNEQFF. The CDR3 DNA reads as TGCAGCGTGCCGGGGGGCAGGGTCAATGAGCAGTTCTTC.

This clone appeared a single time. The chain joins TRBV5-6 to TRBJ1-2, with 7 bases matching TRBD1. The CDR3 has 14 residues. The germline gives CDR1 SGHDT, CDR2 YYEEEE. The junction had 10 bases not matched to a gene; V was cut back by 7 bases and J by 4 bases. As DNA, the CDR3 is TGTGCCAGCCGCTCGACAGGGACCTTCTATGGCTACACCTTC. It codes for CASRSTGTFYGYTF.

The CDR3 sequence is CATSPLSGQEYGYTF. DNA of the CDR3: TGTGCCACCAGCCCGCTTTCCGGGCAGGAGTATGGCTACACCTTC. This chain links TRBV15 with TRBJ1-2; D gene uncertain. Germline lookup yields CDR1 LNHNV and CDR2 YYDKDF (reference sequence). The CDR3 is 15 amino acids. The ends were cut back, 5 bases at V and 5 bases at J, with 18 bases in the middle.

V usage is TRBV7-2 and J usage is TRBJ1-6; TRBD1 is a possible D gene (6 bases). The CDR3 consists of 14 residues. V was trimmed by 3 bases and J by 6 bases, leaving 9 bases between them. The germline CDR1 and CDR2 sequences are SGHTA and FQGNSA. The CDR3 spells CASSFRGPNSPLHF. CDR3 DNA sequence: TGTGCCAGCAGCTTCAGGGGCCCTAATTCACCCCTCCACTTT.

The chain combines TRBV6-2 or TRBV6-3 with TRBJ2-3, with 12 bases that match TRBD2. The germline V gene has CDR1 MNHEY and CDR2 SVGEGT. The CDR3 has 17 amino acids. J was trimmed by 4 bases and V by 4 bases; bases with no gene match: 9. CDR3 protein: CASSSAGLAGIPDTQYF. The CDR3 DNA follows: TGTGCCAGCAGTTCCGCCGGACTAGCGGGGATTCCAGATACGCAGTATTTT.

Concerning this clone itself: This same CDR3 is encoded by further DNA sequences in the sample. The chain uses TRBV12-3 or TRBV12-4 and TRBJ2-1; D not resolved. V lost 8 bases and J lost 7, with 12 bases in between. This CDR3 is built from 12 residues. CDR3 in DNA: TGTGCCAGCTCTTTAGTGGGGAATGAGCAGTTCTTC. This gives the protein CASSLVGNEQFF.

The CDR3 DNA follows: TGCGCCAGCAGCCCCGGGACAGGGGGCTATGGCTACACCTTC. Its protein product is CASSPGTGGYGYTF. The chain recombines TRBV4-3 with TRBJ1-2; 11 positions match TRBD1. V trimming: 4 bases; J trimming: 4 bases; junction bases outside the gene matches: 2. Germline CDR1 and CDR2: LGHNA and YSLEER. The CDR3 has 14 amino acids.

J is TRBJ1-1 and V is TRBV5-6; D is unclear. The germline V and J ends were trimmed by 2 bases and 1 base, with 12 bases remaining between them. The germline gives CDR1 SGHDT, CDR2 YYEEEE. The CDR3 is made up of 15 amino acids. DNA of the CDR3: TGTGCCAGCAGCTTCCGGGTCAGGAGGAACACTGAAGCTTTCTTT. Its protein product is CASSFRVRRNTEAFF.

The sample holds one count of this clone. This chain connects TRBV6-5 to TRBJ1-5; D gene unclear. Deletions cut 8 bases from V and 0 bases from J, with 11 bases between. The CDR3 sequence is 14 residues long. Germline CDR1 reads MNHEY; CDR2 reads SVGAGI. The CDR3 protein is CASQQWVSNQPQHF. Written as DNA, the CDR3 is TGTGCCAGCCAGCAGTGGGTTAGCAATCAGCCCCAGCATTTT.

The CDR3 sequence: CASSGAGGAGTQYF. The CDR3 DNA reads TGTGCCAGCAGCGGGGCGGGGGGCGCAGGGACCCAGTACTTC. The V call is TRBV5-4, the J call TRBJ2-5; TRBD2 aligns across 8 bases. The CDR3 runs to 14 residues. Germline V gives CDR1 SGHNT, CDR2 YYREEE (reference sequence). The junction had 9 bases not matched to a gene; V was cut back by 4 bases and J by 7 bases.

The J gene is TRBJ2-7, the V gene TRBV9, with 8 nucleotides matching TRBD2. Germline V CDR1 and CDR2: SGDLS, YYNGEE. The CDR3 has 15 residues. V lost 1 base and J lost 4; bases outside the gene matches: 7. In DNA, the CDR3 is TGTGCCAGCAGCGTATGGGCTAGCGGGTCTTACGAGCAGTACTTC. Translation: CASSVWASGSYEQYF.

This clone was seen a single time. The chain is built from TRBV5-6 and TRBJ1-5, with 7 bases that match TRBD1. There are 15 residues in the CDR3. With 0 bases clipped from V and 6 bases from J, the junction kept 6 bases outside the gene matches. CDR1 and CDR2 from the germline V gene are SGHDT and YYEEEE. CDR3 sequence (DNA): TGTGCCAGCAGCTTGGGGACAGGTTTCCCTCAGCCCCAGCATTTT. Translation: CASSLGTGFPQPQHF.

The genes are TRBV6-2 or TRBV6-3 and TRBJ2-7, with TRBD1 as a possible D gene (6 bases). Germline V gene lookup returns CDR1 MNHEY and CDR2 SVGEGT. CDR3 length equals 13 residues. The V and J ends lost 6 bases and 2 bases respectively, with 11 bases between them. The CDR3 nucleotides read TGTGCCAGCAGCCTCGACAGGACCTACGAGCAGTACGTC. Its translation: CASSLDRTYEQYV.

The chain is built from TRBV6-2 or TRBV6-3 and TRBJ2-1, with 8 nucleotides matching TRBD2. The CDR3 is made up of 18 amino acids. The trim removed 6 bases at V and 2 bases at J, leaving 15 bases unmatched. Germline V CDR1 and CDR2: MNHEY, SVGEGT. CDR3 region: CASSSRDSGELPYNEQFF. Here the CDR3 DNA reads TGTGCCAGCAGCTCGAGGGATAGCGGGGAACTGCCCTACAATGAGCAGTTCTTC.

This clone was detected only once. The rearrangement joins TRBV6-5 to TRBJ2-1, with a possible D match to TRBD1 (8 bases). This CDR3 spans 14 amino acids. Germline V gives CDR1 MNHEY, CDR2 SVGAGI. Trimming removed 5 bases from V and 8 bases from J, with 16 bases in between. This CDR3 reads CASSTRTGRDEQFF. The DNA of the CDR3 is TGTGCCAGCAGTACCAGGACAGGGAGGGATGAGCAGTTCTTC.

The rearrangement uses TRBV7-2 and TRBJ2-2, with 8 nucleotides matching TRBD1. This CDR3 is 17 amino acids long. Germline assignment: CDR1 SGHTA and CDR2 FQGNSA. V gave up 3 bases and J gave up 1 base; unmatched junction bases: 7. This CDR3 reads CASSFNPGGLNTGELFF. The CDR3 DNA sequence: TGTGCCAGCAGCTTTAACCCAGGGGGCCTGAACACCGGGGAGCTGTTTTTT.

The chain joins TRBV6-5 to TRBJ1-1; tentatively, D is TRBD1 (5 bases). Trimming cost V 8 bases and J 6 bases, with 16 bases left between them. This CDR3 contains 13 residues. The V gene's germline CDR1 is MNHEY and CDR2 SVGAGI. Here the CDR3 DNA reads TGTGCCAGCGAACTGGGGGTTCCCCCTGAAGCTTTCTTT. This codes for CASELGVPPEAFF.

Here the CDR3 DNA reads TGTGCCTCCAGACAGAGGAGCCTCTCAGGGGAGCAGTTCTTC. Translated, it gives CASRQRSLSGEQFF. J is TRBJ2-1 and V is TRBV19; the D gene is possibly TRBD1 (5 bases). CDR1 LNHDA and CDR2 SQIVND come from the germline V gene (reference sequence). This CDR3 has 14 residues. The V gene lost 11 bases and the J gene lost 10 bases, with 24 bases spanning the gap.

As DNA, the CDR3 is TGCAGTGCTAGTTCGGAGGCGAAGAGATACACAGATACGCAGTATTTT. Residues: CSASSEAKRYTDTQYF. This rearrangement joins TRBV20-1 to TRBJ2-3; D might be TRBD2 (5 bases). The length of the CDR3 is 16 residues. Germline CDR1 DFQATT, CDR2 SNEGSKA (reference sequence). Trimming shortened V by 3 bases and J by 2 bases, and 18 bases separated the two germline ends.

V is TRBV10-2 and J is TRBJ1-6; the match to TRBD1 covers 7 bases. The length of the CDR3 is 14 residues. The junction had 2 bases not matched to a gene; V was cut back by 4 bases and J by 5 bases. Germline values: CDR1 WSHSY, CDR2 SAAADI. CDR3 nucleotides: TGCGCCAGCAGTGCTACAGGGGATAATTCACCCCTCCACTTT. It encodes CASSATGDNSPLHF.

The chain recombines TRBV7-9 with TRBJ2-2; D is undetermined. The CDR3 runs to 15 residues. Looked up from germline, CDR1 is SEHNR and CDR2 is FQNEAQ (reference sequence). Trimming took off 8 bases at V and 0 bases at J, with 13 bases between the two ends. The CDR3: CASRGRLANTGELFF. The DNA for the CDR3 is TGTGCCAGCCGAGGACGGCTAGCGAACACCGGGGAGCTGTTTTTT.

The chain carries TRBV28 and TRBJ1-5, with 7 bases lining up with TRBD1. V lost 5 bases and J lost 3; bases outside the gene matches: 13. CDR1 and CDR2 from the germline V gene are MDHEN and SYDVKM. CDR3 length equals 17 residues. The CDR3: CASSPPLGTGVNQPQHF. The CDR3 DNA is TGTGCCAGCAGTCCACCCCTAGGAACAGGGGTCAATCAGCCCCAGCATTTT.

The chain has TRBV18 and TRBJ1-1; no firm D call. V was cut by 2 bases and J by 4 bases, with 11 bases left in between. Per germline, CDR1 KGHSH and CDR2 LQKENI. The CDR3 runs to 14 residues. Here the CDR3 DNA reads TGTGCCAGCTCACCAGGGGTAGGGAGCACTGAAGCTTTCTTT. It is translated as CASSPGVGSTEAFF.